A single T cell receptor (beta chain) is shown here with its context. Its antigen is not identified. The data were taken from a study of T cells in narcolepsy. Whole-study findings and limits: Autoreactive clone sequences were missing from some blood memory CD4+ repertoires.

With V trimmed by 4 bases and J by 5 bases, 9 bases remained unmatched. The CDR3 consists of 15 residues. Germline V CDR1 and CDR2: SGHDT, YYEEEE. Produced via immunoSEQ multiplex PCR; TCRdb's table is partial and in-frame only. The table shows about 30,000 clones, with about four fifths occurring only once. Sample: CD45RA- memory CD4+ T cells from PBMCs. The chain couples TRBV5-6 to TRBJ2-7, with 10 bases that match TRBD2. This sequence originates from a human donor with narcolepsy. This chain's CDR3 is CASSPLAGVIDEQYF. CDR3 nucleotide sequence: TGTGCCAGCAGCCCGCTAGCGGGGGTAATCGACGAGCAGTACTTC. Variable domain in full (rest from reference TRBV5-6 and TRBJ2-7): DAGVTQSPTHLIKTRGQQVTLRCSPKSGHDTVSWYQQALGQGPQFIFQYYEEEERQRGNFPDRFSGHQFPNYSSELNVNALLLGDSALYLCASSPLAGVIDEQYFGPGTRLTVT.